Each of the 24 T cell receptor beta chains below was sequenced from the same sample in a study of blood T cell repertoires in COVID-19. Data came from immunoSEQ multiplex PCR; TCRdb stores just in-frame clones and leaves some out. The sample shows about 160,000 clones, approximately 95% of them seen only once. Sequencing was performed on peripheral blood. These receptors all come from a woman aged 45 to 65 with acute or convalescent COVID-19.

This chain connects TRBV2 to TRBJ1-2; D is ambiguous. V lost 3 bases to trimming and J lost 0 bases, with 8 bases between them. Germline lookup yields CDR1 SNHLY and CDR2 FYNNEI. CDR3 length equals 14 residues. In DNA, the CDR3 is TGTGCCAGCAGTGAGGGGAGATCTAACTATGGCTACACCTTC. It specifies CASSEGRSNYGYTF.

This clone was observed a single time. This rearrangement joins TRBV15 to TRBJ1-1; TRBD1 might be the D (5 bases). Germline-derived CDR1 and CDR2 are LNHNV and YYDKDF (reference sequence). This CDR3 is built from 13 residues. V was trimmed by 1 base and J by 7 bases, leaving 10 bases between them. This CDR3 reads CATSRAGTFEAFF. CDR3 coding DNA: TGTGCCACCAGCAGAGCGGGGACTTTTGAAGCTTTCTTT.

The J gene is TRBJ2-7, the V gene TRBV28; 10 bases are shared with TRBD1. Trimming removed 3 bases from V and 5 bases from J; junction bases left unmatched: 4. CDR1 and CDR2 from the germline V gene are MDHEN and SYDVKM. This CDR3 region has 14 residues. CDR3 amino acids: CASSFATGGHEQYF. The CDR3 region has the DNA TGTGCCAGCAGTTTCGCGACAGGGGGCCACGAGCAGTACTTC.

V gene TRBV7-2 combines with J gene TRBJ2-5; possibly TRBD1 for D (6 bases). Trimming removed 2 bases at V and 5 bases at J, with 12 bases between. The CDR3 runs to 14 residues. Germline CDR1 reads SGHTA; CDR2 reads FQGNSA. CDR3 DNA: TGTGCCAGCAGCTTATCCCGGGACACGGAGACCCAGTACTTC. Translated, it gives CASSLSRDTETQYF.

The rearrangement joins TRBV24-1 to TRBJ1-6; possible D gene TRBD1, 6 bases. In germline, CDR1 is KGHDR, CDR2 SFDVKD. The CDR3 has 13 amino acids. Trimming left V 5 bases short and J 10 bases short, with 11 bases between. As DNA, the CDR3 is TGTGCCACCAGTGCGGGGGGCGGATCACCCCTCCACTTT. This translates into CATSAGGGSPLHF.

The chain links TRBV29-1 to TRBJ2-4, with 14 bases aligning to TRBD2. V gave up 3 bases and J gave up 0 bases; unmatched junction bases: 16. The CDR3 length is 21 residues. Per the germline V gene, CDR1 is SQVTM and CDR2 is ANQGSEA. CDR3 amino acids: CSVDYLKQTSGGALAKNIQYF. The DNA for the CDR3 is TGCAGCGTTGACTACCTCAAGCAGACTAGCGGGGGGGCGTTAGCCAAAAACATTCAGTACTTC.

V usage is TRBV5-4 and J usage is TRBJ1-1; the match to TRBD1 covers 7 bases. This CDR3 spans 13 amino acids. CDR1 and CDR2 from the germline V gene are SGHNT and YYREEE (reference sequence). V dropped 3 bases and J dropped 8; count of bases not matched to a gene: 7. The CDR3 loop is CASSSVDREEAFF. The CDR3 DNA is TGTGCCAGCAGCTCAGTTGACAGGGAGGAAGCTTTCTTT.

This clone was detected a few times. The chain carries TRBV11-2 and TRBJ2-1; no clear D. The CDR3 loop spans 11 amino acids. V was cut by 4 bases and J by 7 bases, with 5 bases left in between. The germline gives CDR1 SGHAT, CDR2 FQNNGV. The CDR3 is CASSSRNEQFF. CDR3 coding DNA: TGTGCCAGCAGCTCCCGGAATGAGCAGTTCTTC. The full variable domain, in which reference TRBV11-2 and TRBJ2-1 provide the parts outside the CDR3, is EAGVAQSPRYKIIEKRQSVAFWCNPISGHATLYWYQQILGQGPKLLIQFQNNGVVDDSQLPKDRFSAERLKGVDSTLKIQPAKLEDSAVYLCASSSRNEQFFGPGTRLTVL.

The rearrangement links TRBV6-2 or TRBV6-3 to TRBJ2-7, with 11 bases lining up with TRBD2. This CDR3 region has 14 residues. CDR1 is MNHEY and CDR2 is SVGEGT in the germline V gene. With 5 bases clipped from V and 2 bases from J, the junction kept 2 bases outside the gene matches. This chain's CDR3 is CASSGTSGTYEQYF. The CDR3 nucleotides are TGTGCCAGCAGTGGGACTAGCGGTACCTACGAGCAGTACTTC.

The V call is TRBV28, the J call TRBJ2-7, with 7 nucleotides matching TRBD2. Germline-derived CDR1 and CDR2 are MDHEN and SYDVKM. The CDR3 consists of 13 residues. V shed 8 bases and J 3 bases; nucleotides not matched to a gene: 7. CDR3 amino acids: CASLGGMSYEQYF. In DNA form, the CDR3 reads TGTGCCAGCCTGGGGGGGATGAGCTACGAGCAGTACTTC. The whole variable domain, filled in from reference TRBV28 and TRBJ2-7, reads DVKVTQSSRYLVKRTGEKVFLECVQDMDHENMFWYRQDPGLGLRLIYFSYDVKMKEKGDIPEGYSVSREKKERFSLILESASTNQTSMYLCASLGGMSYEQYFGPGTRLTVT.

The V call is TRBV5-8, the J call TRBJ1-2; 10 bases are shared with TRBD1. The germline gives CDR1 SGHTS, CDR2 YDEGEE. This CDR3 contains 15 residues. The V and J ends lost 4 bases and 8 bases, in that order; junction bases with no gene match: 11. The CDR3 DNA reads as TGTGCCAGCAGCGGGTGGACAGGGGGGATCGGAGGCTACACCTTC. It specifies CASSGWTGGIGGYTF.

This chain uses TRBV19 with TRBJ1-2; 7 bases map to TRBD1. CDR1 is LNHDA and CDR2 is SQIVND in the germline V gene (reference sequence). The CDR3 covers 15 residues. With V trimmed by 2 bases and J by 1 base, 4 bases remained unmatched. In DNA form, the CDR3 reads TGTGCCAGTAGTATACGGACAGGCCATAACTATGGCTACACCTTC. It codes for CASSIRTGHNYGYTF. Complete variable domain (other parts from reference TRBV19 and TRBJ1-2): DGGITQSPKYLFRKEGQNVTLSCEQNLNHDAMYWYRQDPGQGLRLIYYSQIVNDFQKGDIAEGYSVSREKKESFPLTVTSAQKNPTAFYLCASSIRTGHNYGYTFGSGTRLTVV.

This clone has a single count. The chain has TRBV6-5 and TRBJ1-3; D gene uncertain. V shed 6 bases and J shed 6 bases, with 12 bases lying between them. Germline loops: CDR1 MNHEY, CDR2 SVGAGI. CDR3 length: 13 residues. The CDR3 region is CASRTTGENTIYF. The CDR3 DNA sequence: TGTGCCAGCAGGACGACCGGAGAAAACACCATATATTTT.

The gene calls are TRBV7-8 and TRBJ1-4; D possibly corresponds to TRBD1 (5 bases). The CDR3 covers 16 residues. Germline V gene lookup returns CDR1 SGHVS and CDR2 FQNEAQ. V lost 1 base, J lost 0 bases, and 9 bases lay in between. In DNA, the CDR3 is TGTGCCAGCAGCTTAGAGGGGCATTCAACTAATGAAAAACTGTTTTTT. It yields the protein CASSLEGHSTNEKLFF.

The chain employs TRBV25-1 and TRBJ1-2, with D possibly TRBD1 on 5 matching bases. From germline, CDR1 is MGHDK and CDR2 SYGVNS. The CDR3 spans 13 residues. The V gene lost 6 bases and the J gene lost 2 bases, with 10 bases spanning the gap. CDR3 bases: TGTGCCAGCAGCGTGACAGAGAACTATGGCTACACCTTC. Its translation: CASSVTENYGYTF.

This chain uses TRBV28 with TRBJ1-2; D is possibly TRBD1 (5 bases). The CDR3 runs to 14 residues. Germline CDR1 and CDR2: MDHEN and SYDVKM. V lost 7 bases and J 4 bases, leaving 16 bases between the germline ends. The CDR3: CASTLGGVTYGYTF. CDR3 nucleotides: TGTGCCAGCACCCTGGGGGGTGTAACCTATGGCTACACCTTC.

This rearrangement joins TRBV3-1 (or the pseudogene TRBV3-2) to TRBJ2-1; tentatively, D is TRBD1 (5 bases). V shed 2 bases and J shed 4 bases, with 9 bases lying between them. CDR3 size: 14 residues. From germline, CDR1 is LGHDT and CDR2 YNNKEL (reference sequence). The CDR3 nucleotides read TGTGCCAGCAGCCAACAGGGTACTTACAATGAGCAGTTCTTC. This codes for CASSQQGTYNEQFF.

The CDR3, as DNA: TGTGCCAGCAGCTTGGGGACAGGGGAGACACCCCTCCACTTT. Its protein product is CASSLGTGETPLHF. This chain connects TRBV5-6 to TRBJ1-6; 9 bases are shared with TRBD1. This CDR3 has 14 amino acids. The germline V gene encodes CDR1 SGHDT and CDR2 YYEEEE. V shed 0 bases, J shed 11 bases, and the junction held 3 bases outside the gene matches.

This clone was seen more than once but under ten times. This chain joins TRBV5-5 and TRBJ2-6; D gene uncertain. The CDR3 length is 14 residues. Germline V lookup: CDR1 SGHKS, CDR2 YYEKEE (reference sequence). Trimming pared 5 bases from V and 0 bases from J, leaving 6 bases between. The chain's CDR3 is CASRTYSGANVLTF. The CDR3, as DNA: TGTGCCAGCAGAACTTACTCTGGGGCCAACGTCCTGACTTTC.

This chain uses TRBV10-3 with TRBJ2-7, with unresolved D. Germline V lookup: CDR1 ENHRY, CDR2 SYGVKD. The CDR3 covers 18 residues. The V and J ends lost 3 bases and 2 bases respectively, with 23 bases between them. CDR3 coding DNA: TGTGCCATCAGTGAATTCCTATCTCCCGAGGTAGAAGCCTACGAGCAGTACTTC. Translating gives CAISEFLSPEVEAYEQYF.

This chain joins TRBV27 and TRBJ1-1, with D unclear. CDR1 and CDR2 from the germline V gene are MNHEY and SMNVEV (reference sequence). The CDR3 runs to 14 residues. V lost 4 bases and J lost 2, with 11 bases in between. DNA of the CDR3: TGTGCCAGCAGTTCCCCCGGGGTAAACACTGAAGCTTTCTTT. Translated: CASSSPGVNTEAFF.

The rearrangement uses TRBV18 and TRBJ1-3; no clear D gene. CDR1 and CDR2 from the germline V gene are KGHSH and LQKENI. V was cut by 2 bases and J by 0 bases, with 8 bases left in between. The CDR3 has 15 amino acids. The CDR3 loop is CASSPTVGSGNTIYF. The CDR3 region has the DNA TGTGCCAGCTCACCAACGGTTGGCTCTGGAAACACCATATATTTT.

The CDR3 sequence is CASSSLGGGTEAFF. For the CDR3, the DNA is TGTGCCAGCAGCTCCTTGGGGGGAGGCACTGAAGCTTTCTTT. The chain recombines TRBV7-3 with TRBJ1-1; perhaps TRBD1 as D (5 bases). Deletions cut 4 bases from V and 4 bases from J, with 13 bases between. Germline values: CDR1 SGHTA, CDR2 FQGTGA. This CDR3 contains 14 residues.

The chain recombines TRBV9 with TRBJ1-5, with TRBD1 matching over 9 bases. The CDR3 length is 15 residues. J was trimmed by 6 bases and V by 4 bases; bases with no gene match: 8. The germline V gene encodes CDR1 SGDLS and CDR2 YYNGEE. CDR3 in amino acids: CASSLGGQGTQPQHF. For the CDR3, the DNA is TGTGCCAGCAGCCTAGGGGGACAGGGAACTCAGCCCCAGCATTTT. Based on the CDR3 plus reference TRBV9 and TRBJ1-5, the full variable domain is DSGVTQTPKHLITATGQRVTLRCSPRSGDLSVYWYQQSLDQGLQFLIQYYNGEERAKGNILERFSAQQFPDLHSELNLSSLELGDSALYFCASSLGGQGTQPQHFGDGTRLSIL.